Sequencing of this T cell receptor beta chain was carried out in a study of T cells after yellow fever vaccination. Study-wide results and caveats: Just a small share of clonotypes turned up in the CD4 compartment as well as the CD8 compartment.

The CDR3 extends over 15 amino acids. After removal of 4 bases from V and 7 bases from J, the junction contained 8 bases not matched to a gene. Germline loops: CDR1 LGHNA, CDR2 YNFKEQ. Each CDR3 protein gets one entry after TCRdb re-called the 5' RACE reads with MiXCR. The sample lists roughly 310,000 distinct CDR3 sequences, 8.5% to 10% occurring once. This clonotype has ten or more counts. Its cognate antigen is unknown. The V call is TRBV4-2, the J call TRBJ2-2, with 8 nucleotides matching TRBD2. This receptor was obtained from a man between 18 and 29 years old who received the YFV17D yellow fever vaccine. The input for sequencing was PBMCs, taken on the day of the first yellow fever vaccination. CDR3 sequence: CASSPAGGVHGELFF. DNA of the CDR3: TGTGCCAGCAGCCCCGCCGGGGGGGTACACGGGGAGCTGTTTTTT.